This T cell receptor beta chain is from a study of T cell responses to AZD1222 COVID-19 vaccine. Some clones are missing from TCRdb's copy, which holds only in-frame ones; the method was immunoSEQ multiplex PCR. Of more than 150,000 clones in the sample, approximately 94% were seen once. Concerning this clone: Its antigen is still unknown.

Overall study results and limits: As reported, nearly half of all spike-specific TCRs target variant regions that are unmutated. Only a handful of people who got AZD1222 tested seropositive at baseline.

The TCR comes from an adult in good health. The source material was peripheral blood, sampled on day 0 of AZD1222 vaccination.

The CDR3 coding sequence is TGTGCCTGGAGCCACCTAGCCAAAAACATTCAGTACTTC. It encodes CAWSHLAKNIQYF. The chain recombines TRBV30 with TRBJ2-4; no reliable D call. V was pared by 3 bases and J by 0 bases, with 6 bases between. CDR3 length equals 13 residues. CDR1 is GTSNPN, CDR2 SVGIG, per germline (reference sequence).